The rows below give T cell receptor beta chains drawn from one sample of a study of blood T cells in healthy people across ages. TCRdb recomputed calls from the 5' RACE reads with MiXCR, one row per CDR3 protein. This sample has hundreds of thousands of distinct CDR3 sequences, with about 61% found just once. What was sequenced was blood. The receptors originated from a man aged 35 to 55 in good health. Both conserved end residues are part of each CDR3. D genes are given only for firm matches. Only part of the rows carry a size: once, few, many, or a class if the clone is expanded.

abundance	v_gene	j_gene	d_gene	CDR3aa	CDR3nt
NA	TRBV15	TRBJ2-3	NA	CATSRVVAAGFTDTQYF	TGTGCCACCAGCAGAGTGGTGGCTGCTGGATTCACAGATACGCAGTATTTT
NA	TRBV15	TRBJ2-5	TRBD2	CATSHQREGRETQYF	TGTGCCACCAGCCACCAGCGGGAGGGCCGGGAGACCCAGTACTTC
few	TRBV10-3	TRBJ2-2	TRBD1	CAITDRDLTNTGELFF	TGTGCCATCACAGACAGGGACCTTACGAACACCGGGGAGCTGTTTTTT
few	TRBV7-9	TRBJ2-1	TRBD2	CASSFPVVGGRYNEQFF	TGTGCCAGCAGCTTCCCAGTGGTTGGCGGGAGGTACAATGAGCAGTTCTTC
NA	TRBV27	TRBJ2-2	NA	CASSFGGETGELFF	TGTGCCAGCAGTTTCGGAGGCGAAACCGGGGAGCTGTTTTTT
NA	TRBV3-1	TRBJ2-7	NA	CASSPVGGREQYF	TGTGCCAGCAGCCCGGTAGGAGGGCGGGAGCAGTACTTC
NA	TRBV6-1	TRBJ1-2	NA	CASRGSRDNYGYTF	TGTGCCAGCAGAGGGTCCCGGGACAACTATGGCTACACCTTC
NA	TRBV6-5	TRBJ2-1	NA	CASTDNNEQFF	TGTGCCAGCACGGACAACAATGAGCAGTTCTTC
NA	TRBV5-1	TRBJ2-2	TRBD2	CASSIGTSGNTGELFF	TGCGCCAGCAGCATCGGGACTAGCGGAAACACCGGGGAGCTGTTTTTT
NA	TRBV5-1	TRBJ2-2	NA	CASSLAVGNTGELFF	TGCGCCAGCAGCTTGGCTGTAGGGAACACCGGGGAGCTGTTTTTT
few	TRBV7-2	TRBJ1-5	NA	CASSVSAHSNQPQHF	TGTGCCAGCAGCGTATCGGCACATAGCAATCAGCCCCAGCATTTT
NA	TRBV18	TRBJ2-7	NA	CASSLPAGTYEQYF	TGTGCCAGCTCACTGCCGGCCGGAACCTACGAGCAGTACTTC
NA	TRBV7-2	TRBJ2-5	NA	CASSLAFFRGQETQYF	TGTGCCAGCAGCTTAGCGTTTTTCAGGGGCCAAGAGACCCAGTACTTC
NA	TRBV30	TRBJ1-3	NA	CAWRARVGFVDSGNTIYF	TGTGCCTGGAGGGCAAGGGTTGGGTTTGTGGACTCTGGAAACACCATATATTTT
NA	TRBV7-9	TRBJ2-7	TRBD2	CASNHRGSGYEQYF	TGTGCCAGCAATCACCGCGGGAGTGGCTACGAGCAGTACTTC
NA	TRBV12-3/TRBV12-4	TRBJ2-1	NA	CASSASRREGNEQFF	TGTGCCAGCAGTGCCTCTCGGCGGGAAGGCAATGAGCAGTTCTTC
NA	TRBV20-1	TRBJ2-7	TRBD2	CSASGASGGAWEQYF	TGCAGTGCTAGTGGGGCTAGCGGGGGGGCTTGGGAGCAGTACTTC
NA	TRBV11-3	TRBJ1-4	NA	CASSLGGSGRTNEKLFF	TGTGCCAGCAGCTTAGGCGGCAGTGGGAGAACTAATGAAAAACTGTTTTTT
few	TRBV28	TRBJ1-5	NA	CASSIEGSNQPQHF	TGTGCCAGCAGTATTGAGGGAAGCAATCAGCCCCAGCATTTT
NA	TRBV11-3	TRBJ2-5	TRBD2	CASSPGTSGGYQETQYF	TGTGCCAGCAGCCCTGGGACTAGCGGGGGGTACCAAGAGACCCAGTACTTC
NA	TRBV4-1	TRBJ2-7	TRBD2	CASSPREDRQGLAGANEQYF	TGCGCCAGCAGCCCAAGGGAGGACAGGCAAGGACTAGCGGGAGCCAACGAGCAGTACTTC
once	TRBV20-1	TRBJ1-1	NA	CSADVVTEAFF	TGCAGTGCCGACGTGGTCACTGAAGCTTTCTTT
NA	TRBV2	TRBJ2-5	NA	CASSAVDWKIGRYQETQYF	TGTGCCAGCAGCGCGGTCGATTGGAAAATTGGACGGTACCAAGAGACCCAGTACTTC
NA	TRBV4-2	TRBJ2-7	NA	CASSQYRDSPGGCEQYF	TGTGCCAGCAGCCAGTACCGGGACAGTCCTGGGGGGTGCGAGCAGTACTTC
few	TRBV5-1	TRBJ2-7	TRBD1	CASSPSRGLRHYEQYF	TGCGCCAGCAGCCCATCCAGGGGGCTACGTCACTACGAGCAGTACTTC
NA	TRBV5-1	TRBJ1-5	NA	CASSPGADSSQPQHF	TGCGCCAGCAGCCCCGGGGCCGACAGTTCGCAGCCCCAGCATTTT
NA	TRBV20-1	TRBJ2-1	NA	CSAPGTPDTGQFF	TGCAGTGCACCCGGGACTCCCGATACTGGGCAGTTCTTC
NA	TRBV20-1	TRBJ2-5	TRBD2	CSRGGRGVLETQYF	TGCAGTAGGGGAGGGCGGGGTGTTTTAGAGACCCAGTACTTC
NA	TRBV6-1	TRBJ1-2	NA	CASSEAGKGQSYGYTF	TGTGCCAGCAGTGAAGCGGGGAAGGGGCAGTCCTATGGCTACACCTTC
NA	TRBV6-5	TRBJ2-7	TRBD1	CASSYRDRWASGEQYF	TGTGCCAGCAGTTACAGGGACAGGTGGGCGTCCGGCGAGCAGTACTTC
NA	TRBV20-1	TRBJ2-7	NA	CSATLPGASYEQYF	TGCAGTGCTACACTACCCGGGGCCAGCTACGAGCAGTACTTC
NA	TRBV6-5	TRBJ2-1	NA	CASSYLDGGPRDEQFF	TGTGCCAGCAGTTACCTAGACGGGGGACCCCGGGATGAGCAGTTCTTC
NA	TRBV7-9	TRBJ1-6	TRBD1	CATEQGAHSPLHF	TGTGCCACCGAGCAGGGGGCCCATTCACCCCTCCACTTT
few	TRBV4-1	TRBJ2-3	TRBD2	CASSQGLANTDTQYF	TGCGCCAGCAGCCAGGGACTAGCGAACACAGATACGCAGTATTTT
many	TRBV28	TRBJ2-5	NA	CASSLTETQYF	TGTGCCAGCAGCTTAACGGAGACCCAGTACTTC
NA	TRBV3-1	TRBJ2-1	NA	CASSTRVTVNEQFF	TGTGCCAGCAGCACCAGGGTGACCGTCAACGAGCAGTTCTTC
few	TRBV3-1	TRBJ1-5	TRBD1	CASRKQGAGQPQHF	TGTGCCAGCAGAAAACAGGGGGCTGGTCAGCCCCAGCATTTT
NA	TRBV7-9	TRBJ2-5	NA	CAGSSPTGPETQYF	TGTGCCGGCAGCTCACCAACAGGGCCCGAGACCCAGTACTTC
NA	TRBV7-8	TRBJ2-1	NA	CASSPNPDYRQGIHEQFF	TGTGCCAGCAGCCCTAATCCTGACTACCGGCAGGGGATCCATGAGCAGTTCTTC
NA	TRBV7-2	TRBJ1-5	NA	CASSLISFGVEPQHF	TGTGCCAGCAGCTTAATTTCTTTCGGGGTGGAGCCCCAGCATTTT
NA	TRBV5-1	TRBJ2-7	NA	CASSSPGVTYEQYF	TGCGCCAGCAGCTCCCCCGGGGTAACCTACGAGCAGTACTTC
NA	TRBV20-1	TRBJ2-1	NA	CSASPRGLAGHEQFF	TGCAGTGCAAGTCCCCGGGGTCTTGCGGGCCATGAGCAGTTCTTC
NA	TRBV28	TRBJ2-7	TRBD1	CASSDRGGAYEQYF	TGTGCCAGCAGCGACAGGGGTGGGGCCTACGAGCAGTACTTC
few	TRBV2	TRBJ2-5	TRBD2	CASSDRLAEETQYF	TGTGCCAGCAGTGATCGACTAGCGGAAGAGACCCAGTACTTC
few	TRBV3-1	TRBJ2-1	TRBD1	CASSQDPGQGFQDEQFF	TGTGCCAGCAGCCAAGACCCCGGACAGGGTTTTCAAGATGAGCAGTTCTTC
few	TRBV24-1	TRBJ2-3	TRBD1	CATSDTGGSDTQYF	TGTGCCACCAGTGATACAGGGGGCTCAGATACGCAGTATTTT
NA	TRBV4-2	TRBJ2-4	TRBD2	CASSQGAGANEQYF	TGTGCCAGCAGCCAGGGAGCGGGAGCGAATGAGCAGTACTTC
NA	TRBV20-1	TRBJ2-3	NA	CSARESGTSTDTQYF	TGCAGTGCTAGAGAAAGCGGTACTAGCACAGATACGCAGTATTTT
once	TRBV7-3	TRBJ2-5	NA	CASSLIIHWGTQYF	TGTGCCAGCAGCTTAATTATACACTGGGGGACCCAGTACTTC
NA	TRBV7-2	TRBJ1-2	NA	CASSLEAQAIYGYTF	TGTGCCAGCAGCTTAGAAGCACAGGCTATCTATGGCTACACCTTC
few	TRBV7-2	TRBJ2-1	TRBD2	CASSLAPGLVSNEQFF	TGTGCCAGCAGCTTAGCTCCGGGACTAGTGTCCAATGAGCAGTTCTTC
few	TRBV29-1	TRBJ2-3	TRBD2	CSDSRGGRGTQYF	TGCAGCGACTCCCGTGGTGGGAGGGGTACGCAGTATTTT
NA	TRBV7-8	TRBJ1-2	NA	CASSLGTKIYGYTF	TGTGCCAGCAGCCTGGGGACAAAAATTTATGGCTACACCTTC
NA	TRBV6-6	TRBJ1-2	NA	CASSWESGGYTF	TGTGCCAGCAGTTGGGAATCGGGTGGCTACACCTTC